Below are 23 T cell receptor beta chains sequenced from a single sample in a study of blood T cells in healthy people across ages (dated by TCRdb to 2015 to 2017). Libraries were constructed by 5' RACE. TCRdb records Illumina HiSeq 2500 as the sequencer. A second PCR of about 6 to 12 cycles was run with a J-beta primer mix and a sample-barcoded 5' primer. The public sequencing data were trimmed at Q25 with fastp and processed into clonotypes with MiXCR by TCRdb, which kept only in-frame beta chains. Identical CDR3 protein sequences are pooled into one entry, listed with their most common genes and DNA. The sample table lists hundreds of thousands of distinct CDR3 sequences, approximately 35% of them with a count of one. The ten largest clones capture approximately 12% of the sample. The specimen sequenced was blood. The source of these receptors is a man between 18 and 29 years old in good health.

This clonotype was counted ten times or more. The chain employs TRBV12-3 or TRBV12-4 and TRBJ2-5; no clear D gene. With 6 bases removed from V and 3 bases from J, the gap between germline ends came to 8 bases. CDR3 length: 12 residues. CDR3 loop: CASRRLEETQYF. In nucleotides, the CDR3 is TGTGCCAGCAGGAGACTGGAAGAGACCCAGTACTTC.

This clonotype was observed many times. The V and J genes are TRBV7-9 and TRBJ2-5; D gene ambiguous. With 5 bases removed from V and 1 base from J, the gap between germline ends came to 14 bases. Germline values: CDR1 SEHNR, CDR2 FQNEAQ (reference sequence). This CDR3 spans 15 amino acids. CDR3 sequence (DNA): TGTGCCAGCAGCCAAGGACCAAATCCCCAAGAGACCCAGTACTTC. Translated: CASSQGPNPQETQYF.

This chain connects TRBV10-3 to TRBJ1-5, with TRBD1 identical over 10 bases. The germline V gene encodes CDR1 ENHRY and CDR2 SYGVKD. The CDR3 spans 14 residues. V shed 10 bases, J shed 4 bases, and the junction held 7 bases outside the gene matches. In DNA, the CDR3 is TGTGCCAGCGGACAGGGGGGCTATAATCAGCCCCAGCATTTT. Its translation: CASGQGGYNQPQHF.

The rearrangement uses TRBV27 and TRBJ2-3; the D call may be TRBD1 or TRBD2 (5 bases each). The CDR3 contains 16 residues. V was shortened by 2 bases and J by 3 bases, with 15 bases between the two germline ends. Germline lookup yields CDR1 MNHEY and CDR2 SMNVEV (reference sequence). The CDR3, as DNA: TGTGCCAGCAGTTTAATCCAGGGAGCAGGGACAGATACGCAGTATTTT. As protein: CASSLIQGAGTDTQYF.

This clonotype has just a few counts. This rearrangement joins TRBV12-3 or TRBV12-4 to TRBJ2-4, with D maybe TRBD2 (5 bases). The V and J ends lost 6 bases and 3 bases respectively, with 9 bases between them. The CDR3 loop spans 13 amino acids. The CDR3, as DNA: TGTGCCAGCAGCGCCGGGGTCAAAAACATTCAGTACTTC. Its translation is CASSAGVKNIQYF.

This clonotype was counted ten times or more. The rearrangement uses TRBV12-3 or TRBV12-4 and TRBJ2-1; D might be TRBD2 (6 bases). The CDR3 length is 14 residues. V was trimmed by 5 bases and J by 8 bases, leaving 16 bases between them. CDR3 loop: CASSPGSPTDEQFF. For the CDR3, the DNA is TGTGCCAGCAGTCCCGGGAGCCCTACCGATGAGCAGTTCTTC.

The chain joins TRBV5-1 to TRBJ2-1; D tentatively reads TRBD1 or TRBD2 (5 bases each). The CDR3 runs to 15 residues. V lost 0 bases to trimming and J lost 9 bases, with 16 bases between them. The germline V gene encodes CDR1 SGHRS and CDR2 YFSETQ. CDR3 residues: CASSLEVLGVGEQFF. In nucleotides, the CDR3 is TGCGCCAGCAGCTTGGAAGTATTGGGGGTTGGTGAGCAGTTCTTC.

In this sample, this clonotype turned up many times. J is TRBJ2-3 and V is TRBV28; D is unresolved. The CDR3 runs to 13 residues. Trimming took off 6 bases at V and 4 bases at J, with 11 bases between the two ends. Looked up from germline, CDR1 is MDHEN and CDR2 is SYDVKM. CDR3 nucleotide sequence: TGTGCCAGCAGAGGCCCCACCGCAGATACGCAGTATTTT. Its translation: CASRGPTADTQYF.

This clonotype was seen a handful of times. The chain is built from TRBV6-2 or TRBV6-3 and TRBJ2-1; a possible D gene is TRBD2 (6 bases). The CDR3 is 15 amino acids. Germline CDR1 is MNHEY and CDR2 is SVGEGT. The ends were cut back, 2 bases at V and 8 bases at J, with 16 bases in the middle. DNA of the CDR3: TGTGCCAGCAGTTACCGGGTTGGGGGGTCCGATGAGCAGTTCTTC. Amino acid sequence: CASSYRVGGSDEQFF.

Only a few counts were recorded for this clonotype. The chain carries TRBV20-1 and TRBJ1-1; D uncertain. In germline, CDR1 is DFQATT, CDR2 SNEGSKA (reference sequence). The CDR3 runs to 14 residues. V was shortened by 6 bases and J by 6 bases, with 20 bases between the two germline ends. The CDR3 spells CSAKERDGFAEAFF. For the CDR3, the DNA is TGCAGTGCGAAAGAAAGGGATGGTTTTGCTGAAGCTTTCTTT.

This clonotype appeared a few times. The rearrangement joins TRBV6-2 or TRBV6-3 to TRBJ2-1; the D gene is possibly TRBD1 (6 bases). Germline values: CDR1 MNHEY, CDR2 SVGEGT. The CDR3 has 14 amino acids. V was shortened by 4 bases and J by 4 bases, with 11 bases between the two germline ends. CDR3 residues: CASSWGTPYNEQFF. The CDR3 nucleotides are TGTGCCAGCAGTTGGGGGACACCATACAATGAGCAGTTCTTC.

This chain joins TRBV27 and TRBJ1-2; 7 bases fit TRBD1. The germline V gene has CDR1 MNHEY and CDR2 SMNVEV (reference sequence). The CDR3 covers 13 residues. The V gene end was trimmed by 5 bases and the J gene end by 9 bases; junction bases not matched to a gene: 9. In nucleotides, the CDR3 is TGTGCCAGCAGTGATTCTACAGGGGATAGCTACACCTTC. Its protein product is CASSDSTGDSYTF.

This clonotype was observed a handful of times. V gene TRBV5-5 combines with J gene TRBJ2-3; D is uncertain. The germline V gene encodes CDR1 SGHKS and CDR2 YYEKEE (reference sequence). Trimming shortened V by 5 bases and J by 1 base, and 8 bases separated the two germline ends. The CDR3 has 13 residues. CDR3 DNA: TGTGCCAGCAGATTCGAAGGCACAGATACGCAGTATTTT. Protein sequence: CASRFEGTDTQYF.

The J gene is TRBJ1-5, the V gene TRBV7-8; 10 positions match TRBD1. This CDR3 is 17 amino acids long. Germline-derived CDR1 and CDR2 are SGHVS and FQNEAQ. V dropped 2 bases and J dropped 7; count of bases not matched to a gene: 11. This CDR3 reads CASSLIGGQGLWQPQHF. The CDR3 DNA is TGTGCCAGCAGCTTAATAGGGGGACAGGGGTTATGGCAGCCCCAGCATTTT.

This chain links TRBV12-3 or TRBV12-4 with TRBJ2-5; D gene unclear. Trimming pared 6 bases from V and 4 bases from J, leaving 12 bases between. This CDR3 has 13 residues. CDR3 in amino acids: CASSLGVPETQYF. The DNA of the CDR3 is TGTGCCAGCAGCCTTGGGGTCCCAGAGACCCAGTACTTC.

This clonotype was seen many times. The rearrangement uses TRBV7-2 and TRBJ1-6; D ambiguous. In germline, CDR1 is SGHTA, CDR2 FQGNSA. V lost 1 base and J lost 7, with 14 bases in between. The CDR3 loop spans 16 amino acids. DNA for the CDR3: TGTGCCAGCAGCTTAGGGGTTGAACAGCTGAATTCACCCCTCCACTTT. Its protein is CASSLGVEQLNSPLHF.

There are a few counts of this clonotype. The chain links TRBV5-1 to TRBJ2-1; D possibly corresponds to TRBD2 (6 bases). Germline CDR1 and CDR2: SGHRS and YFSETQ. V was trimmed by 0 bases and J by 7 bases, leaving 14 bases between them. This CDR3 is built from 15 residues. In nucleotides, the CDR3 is TGCGCCAGCAGCTTGGCCACTAGCAGACTTAATGAGCAGTTCTTC. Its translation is CASSLATSRLNEQFF.

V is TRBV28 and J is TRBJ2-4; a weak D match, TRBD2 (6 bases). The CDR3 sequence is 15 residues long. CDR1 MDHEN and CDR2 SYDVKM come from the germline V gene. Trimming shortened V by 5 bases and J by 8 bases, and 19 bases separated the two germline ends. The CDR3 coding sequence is TGTGCCAGCAGTCCGGAACGAGCGGGTTGGGACATTCAGTACTTC. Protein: CASSPERAGWDIQYF. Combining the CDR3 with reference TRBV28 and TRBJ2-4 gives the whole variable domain DVKVTQSSRYLVKRTGEKVFLECVQDMDHENMFWYRQDPGLGLRLIYFSYDVKMKEKGDIPEGYSVSREKKERFSLILESASTNQTSMYLCASSPERAGWDIQYFGAGTRLSVL.

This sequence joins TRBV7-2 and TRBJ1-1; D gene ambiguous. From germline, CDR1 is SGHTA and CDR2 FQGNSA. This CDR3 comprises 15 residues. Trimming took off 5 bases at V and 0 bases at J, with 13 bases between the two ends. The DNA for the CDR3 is TGTACCAGCAGCCGAGGAAATACCATGAACACTGAAGCTTTCTTT. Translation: CTSSRGNTMNTEAFF.

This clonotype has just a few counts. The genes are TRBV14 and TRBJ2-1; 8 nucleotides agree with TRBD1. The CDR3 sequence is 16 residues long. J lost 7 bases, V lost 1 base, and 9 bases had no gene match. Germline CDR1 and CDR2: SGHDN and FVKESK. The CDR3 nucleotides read TGTGCCAGCAGCCAAGGAAAGCAGGGGGCGATTAATGAGCAGTTCTTC. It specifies CASSQGKQGAINEQFF.

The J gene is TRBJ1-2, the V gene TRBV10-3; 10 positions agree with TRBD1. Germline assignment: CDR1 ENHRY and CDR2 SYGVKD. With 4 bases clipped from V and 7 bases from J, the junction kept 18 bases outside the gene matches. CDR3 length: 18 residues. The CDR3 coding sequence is TGTGCCATCAGTGTGTCGATCCCAGGACAGGGGGGAGAGAGTGGCTACACCTTC. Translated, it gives CAISVSIPGQGGESGYTF.

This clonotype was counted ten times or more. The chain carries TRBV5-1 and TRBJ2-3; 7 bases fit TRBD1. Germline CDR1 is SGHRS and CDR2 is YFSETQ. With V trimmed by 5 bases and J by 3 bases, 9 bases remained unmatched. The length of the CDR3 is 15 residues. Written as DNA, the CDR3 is TGCGCCAGCAGAGAATGGGGACAGTTGACAGATACGCAGTATTTT. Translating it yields CASREWGQLTDTQYF.

Here the CDR3 DNA reads TGCAGTGCTAGTCCGATCACTGAAGCTTTCTTT. Its protein product is CSASPITEAFF. V and J are TRBV20-1 and TRBJ1-1, with unresolved D. Trimming took 3 bases from V and 4 from J, leaving 6 bases between them. Germline-derived CDR1 and CDR2 are DFQATT and SNEGSKA (reference sequence). The CDR3 loop spans 11 amino acids.